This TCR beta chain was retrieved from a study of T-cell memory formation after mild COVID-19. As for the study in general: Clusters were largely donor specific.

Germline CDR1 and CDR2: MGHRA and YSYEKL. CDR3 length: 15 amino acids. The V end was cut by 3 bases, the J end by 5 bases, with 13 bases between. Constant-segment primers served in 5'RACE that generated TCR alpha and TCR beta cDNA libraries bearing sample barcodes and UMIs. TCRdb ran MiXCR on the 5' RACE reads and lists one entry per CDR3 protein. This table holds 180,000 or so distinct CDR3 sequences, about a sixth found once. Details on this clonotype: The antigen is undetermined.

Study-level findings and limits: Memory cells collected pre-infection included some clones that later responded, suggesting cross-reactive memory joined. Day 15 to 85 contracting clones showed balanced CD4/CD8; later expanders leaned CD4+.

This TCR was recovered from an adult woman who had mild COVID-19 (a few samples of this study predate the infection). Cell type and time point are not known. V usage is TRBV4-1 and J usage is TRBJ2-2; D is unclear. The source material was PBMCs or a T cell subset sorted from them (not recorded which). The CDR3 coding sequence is TGCGCCAGCAGCCAGTATGTGGTAGGGACCGGGGAGCTGTTTTTT. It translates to CASSQYVVGTGELFF.